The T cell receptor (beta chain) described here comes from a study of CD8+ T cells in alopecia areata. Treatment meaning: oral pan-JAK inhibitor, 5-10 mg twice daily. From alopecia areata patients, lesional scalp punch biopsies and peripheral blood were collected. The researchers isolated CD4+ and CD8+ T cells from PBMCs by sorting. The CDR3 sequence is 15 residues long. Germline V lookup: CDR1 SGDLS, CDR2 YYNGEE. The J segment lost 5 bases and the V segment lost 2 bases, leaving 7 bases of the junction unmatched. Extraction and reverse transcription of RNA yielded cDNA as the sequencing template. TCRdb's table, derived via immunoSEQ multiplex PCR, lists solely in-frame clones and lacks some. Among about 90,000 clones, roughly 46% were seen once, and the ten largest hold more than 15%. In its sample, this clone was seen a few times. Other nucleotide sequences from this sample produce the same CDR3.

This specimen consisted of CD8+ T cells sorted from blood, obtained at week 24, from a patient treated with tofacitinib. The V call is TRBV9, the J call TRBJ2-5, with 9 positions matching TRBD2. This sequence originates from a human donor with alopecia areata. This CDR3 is CASSVGSGSGETQYF. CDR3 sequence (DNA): TGTGCCAGCAGCGTCGGTAGCGGGAGCGGTGAGACCCAGTACTTC.